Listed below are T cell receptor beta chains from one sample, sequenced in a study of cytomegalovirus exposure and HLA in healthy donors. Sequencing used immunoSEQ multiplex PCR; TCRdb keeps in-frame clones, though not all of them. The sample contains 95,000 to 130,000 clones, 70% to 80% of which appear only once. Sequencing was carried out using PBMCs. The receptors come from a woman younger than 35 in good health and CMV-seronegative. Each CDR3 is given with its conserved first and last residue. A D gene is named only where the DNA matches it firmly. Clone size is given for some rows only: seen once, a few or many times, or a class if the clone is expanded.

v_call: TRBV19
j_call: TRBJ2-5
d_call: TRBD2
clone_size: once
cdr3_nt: TGTGCCAGTAGAAATACGGGAGGTTGGACCCAGTACTTC
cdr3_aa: CASRNTGGWTQYF

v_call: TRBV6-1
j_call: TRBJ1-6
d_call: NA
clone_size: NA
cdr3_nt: TGTGCCAGCAGTGAATACACAGCCTATAATTCACCCCTCCACTTT
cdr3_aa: CASSEYTAYNSPLHF

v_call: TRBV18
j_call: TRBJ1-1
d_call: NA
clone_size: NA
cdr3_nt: TGTGCCAGCTCAGACTTACCGGGACAAATAGAGAACACTGAAGCTTTCTTT
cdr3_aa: CASSDLPGQIENTEAFF

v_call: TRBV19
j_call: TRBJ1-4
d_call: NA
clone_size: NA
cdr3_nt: TGTGCCAGTAGTATAGCCCCGGCGGGATATGAAAAACTGTTTTTT
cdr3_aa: CASSIAPAGYEKLFF

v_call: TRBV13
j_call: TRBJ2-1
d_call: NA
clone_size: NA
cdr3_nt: TGTGCCAGCATCAGCTTAGGAGGGTCCAATGAGCAGTTCTTC
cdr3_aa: CASISLGGSNEQFF

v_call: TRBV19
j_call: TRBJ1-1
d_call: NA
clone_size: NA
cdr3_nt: TGTGCCAGTAGTAGGCGACAAGAGGCTTTCTTT
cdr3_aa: CASSRRQEAFF

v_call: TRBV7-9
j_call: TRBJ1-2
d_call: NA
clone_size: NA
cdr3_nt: TGTGCCAGCAGCTTGGGCCTCCTCGGCTACACCTTC
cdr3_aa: CASSLGLLGYTF

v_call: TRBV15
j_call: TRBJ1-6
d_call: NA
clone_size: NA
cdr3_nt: TGTGCCACCAGCAGAGCAGGGGACACCTATAATTCACCCCTCCACTTT
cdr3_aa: CATSRAGDTYNSPLHF

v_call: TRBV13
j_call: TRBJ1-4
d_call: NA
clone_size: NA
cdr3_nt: TGTGCCAGCAAGGGGCAGCGGGGTGAAAAACTGTTTTTT
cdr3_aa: CASKGQRGEKLFF

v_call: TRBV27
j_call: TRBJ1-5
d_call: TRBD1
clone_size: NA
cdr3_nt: TGTGCCAGCAGATTGACAGGGTTAGGAACCAATCAGCCCCAGCATTTT
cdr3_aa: CASRLTGLGTNQPQHF

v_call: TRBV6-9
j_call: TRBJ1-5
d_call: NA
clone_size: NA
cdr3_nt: TGTGCCAGCAGTTATTCAAAGCGAACAGGGAGCAATCAGCCCCAGCATTTT
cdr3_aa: CASSYSKRTGSNQPQHF

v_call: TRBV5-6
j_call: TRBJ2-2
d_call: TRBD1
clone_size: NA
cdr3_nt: TGTGCCAGCAGCTTCACCGACAGGGACACCGGGGAGCTGTTTTTT
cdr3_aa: CASSFTDRDTGELFF

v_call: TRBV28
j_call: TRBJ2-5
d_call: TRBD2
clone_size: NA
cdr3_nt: TGTGCCAGCAGTTGGGGATGGGAGGGTCGTACGGAGACCCAGTACTTC
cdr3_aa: CASSWGWEGRTETQYF

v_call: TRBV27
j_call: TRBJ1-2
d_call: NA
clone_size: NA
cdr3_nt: TGTGCCAGCAGCCTCCGTTTGGGTAGCAATGGCTACACCTTC
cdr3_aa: CASSLRLGSNGYTF

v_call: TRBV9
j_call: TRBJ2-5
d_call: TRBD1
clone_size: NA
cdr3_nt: TGTGCCAGCAGCGTAGCGAACAGGGGGTTTGAGACCCAGTACTTC
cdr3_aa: CASSVANRGFETQYF

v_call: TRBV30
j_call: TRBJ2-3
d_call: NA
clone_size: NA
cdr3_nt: TGTGCCTGGAGTGTACGGGGAGATACGCAGTATTTT
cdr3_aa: CAWSVRGDTQYF

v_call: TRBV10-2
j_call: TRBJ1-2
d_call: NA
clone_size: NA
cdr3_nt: TGCGCCAGCAGTGAGTCTGCAGGGGGCTACACCTTC
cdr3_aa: CASSESAGGYTF

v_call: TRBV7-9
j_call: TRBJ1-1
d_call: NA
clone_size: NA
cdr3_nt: TGTGCCAGCAGCTTAATGGGGGGTACTGAAGCTTTCTTT
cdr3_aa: CASSLMGGTEAFF

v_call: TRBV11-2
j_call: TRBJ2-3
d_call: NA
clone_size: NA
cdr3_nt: TGTGCCAGCAGTTGGCAGGGAAGCACAGATACGCAGTATTTT
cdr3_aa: CASSWQGSTDTQYF

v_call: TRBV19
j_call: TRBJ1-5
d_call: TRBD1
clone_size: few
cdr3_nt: TGTGCCAGTAGTACACAGGGGGCGAGCAATCAGCCCCAGCATTTT
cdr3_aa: CASSTQGASNQPQHF

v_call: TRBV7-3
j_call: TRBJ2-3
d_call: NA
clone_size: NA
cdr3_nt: TGTGCCAGCAGCTTACGGGGGACTTCCACAGATACGCAGTATTTT
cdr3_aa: CASSLRGTSTDTQYF

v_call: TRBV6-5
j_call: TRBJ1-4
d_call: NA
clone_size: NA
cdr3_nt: TGTGCCACCGCCGATGGGACCGCACGGGGGAAACTGTTTTTT
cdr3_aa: CATADGTARGKLFF

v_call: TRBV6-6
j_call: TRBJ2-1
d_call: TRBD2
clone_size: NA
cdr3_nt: TGTGCCAGCAGTTTCTCGACTAGCGGGGCCAATGAGCAGTTCTTC
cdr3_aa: CASSFSTSGANEQFF

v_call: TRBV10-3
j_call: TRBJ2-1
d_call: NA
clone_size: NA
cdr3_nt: TGTCCCATCAGTGGAGCAGGTAGATTGTTCTTC
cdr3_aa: CPISGAGRLFF

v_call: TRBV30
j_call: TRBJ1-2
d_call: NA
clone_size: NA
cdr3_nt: TGTGCCTGGAGTGTCTCAGGGAATGGCTACACCTTC
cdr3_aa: CAWSVSGNGYTF

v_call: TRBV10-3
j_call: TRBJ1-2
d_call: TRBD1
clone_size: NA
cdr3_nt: TGTGCCATCAGTGAGCCCGGGACAGCCCAGTACACCTTC
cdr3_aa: CAISEPGTAQYTF

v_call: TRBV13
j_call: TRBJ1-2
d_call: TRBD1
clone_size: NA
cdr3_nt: TGTGCCAGCAGCTTAGGCCGAAGGGGGCAAGCCGGCTACACCTTC
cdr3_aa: CASSLGRRGQAGYTF

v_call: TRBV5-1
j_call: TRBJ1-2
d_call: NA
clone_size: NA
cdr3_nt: TGCGCCAGCAGCTTGGACAGGTATGGCTACACCTTC
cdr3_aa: CASSLDRYGYTF

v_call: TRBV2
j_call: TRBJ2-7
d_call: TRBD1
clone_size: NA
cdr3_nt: TGTGCCAGCGATGGGGGACAGGCCGCCTACGAGCAGTACTTC
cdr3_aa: CASDGGQAAYEQYF

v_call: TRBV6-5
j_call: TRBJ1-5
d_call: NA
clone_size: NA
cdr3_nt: TGTGCCAGCAGTTACTCGCGCGGTCAGCCCCAGCATTTT
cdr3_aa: CASSYSRGQPQHF

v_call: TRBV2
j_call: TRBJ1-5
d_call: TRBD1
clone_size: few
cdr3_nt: TGTGCCAGCTCGACAGGGCTGGGTCAGCCCCAGCATTTT
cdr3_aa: CASSTGLGQPQHF

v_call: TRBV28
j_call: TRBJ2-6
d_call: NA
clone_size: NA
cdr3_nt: TGTGCCAGCAGTTCTGGCAGAGGAGCCTTCTCTGGGGCCAACGTCCTGACTTTC
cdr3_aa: CASSSGRGAFSGANVLTF

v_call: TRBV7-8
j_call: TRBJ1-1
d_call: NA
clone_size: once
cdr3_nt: TGTGCCAGCAGCACTAGGGAGACGAACACTGAAGCTTTCTTT
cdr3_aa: CASSTRETNTEAFF

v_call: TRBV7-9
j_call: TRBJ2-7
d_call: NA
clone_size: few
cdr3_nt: TGTGCCAGCAGCCGGCAGGTTACGGGGGACTACGAGCAGTACTTC
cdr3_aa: CASSRQVTGDYEQYF

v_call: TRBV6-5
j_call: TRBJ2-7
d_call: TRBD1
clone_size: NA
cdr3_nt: TGTGCCAGCAGTTACGGACAGGGGAACCCCAGGGACGAGCAGTACTTC
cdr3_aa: CASSYGQGNPRDEQYF

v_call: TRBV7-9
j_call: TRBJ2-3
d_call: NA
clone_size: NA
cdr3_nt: TGTGCCAGCAGCTTGGGACTCATAGGAGCAGATACGCAGTATTTT
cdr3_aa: CASSLGLIGADTQYF

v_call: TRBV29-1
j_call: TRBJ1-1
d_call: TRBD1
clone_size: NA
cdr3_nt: TGCAGCGTTGCCGGGACAGGGAGGACACACACTGAAGCTTTCTTT
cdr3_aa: CSVAGTGRTHTEAFF

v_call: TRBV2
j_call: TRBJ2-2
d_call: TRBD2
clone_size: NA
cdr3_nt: TGTGCCAGCAGCGTGCTAGCGGGGCCCGGGGAGCTGTTTTTT
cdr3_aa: CASSVLAGPGELFF

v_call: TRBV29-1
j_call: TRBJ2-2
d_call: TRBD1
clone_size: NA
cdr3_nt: TGCAGCGTAATGGACAGGGCGGGCACCGGGGAGCTGTTTTTT
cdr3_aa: CSVMDRAGTGELFF

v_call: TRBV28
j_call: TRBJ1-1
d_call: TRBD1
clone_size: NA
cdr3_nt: TGTGCCAGCAGTTTATCCCGGGACAGGGGTTTTTTGAACACTGAAGCTTTCTTT
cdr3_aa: CASSLSRDRGFLNTEAFF

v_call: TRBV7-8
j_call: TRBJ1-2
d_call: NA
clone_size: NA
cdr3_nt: TGTGCCAGCAGCAAGCCAGGGGAGCGAGCCAACTATGGCTACACCTTC
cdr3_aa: CASSKPGERANYGYTF

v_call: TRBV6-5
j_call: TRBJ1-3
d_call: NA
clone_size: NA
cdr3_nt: TGTGCCAGCAGTTACTCAGGGGGGGGAGACACCATATATTTT
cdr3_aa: CASSYSGGGDTIYF

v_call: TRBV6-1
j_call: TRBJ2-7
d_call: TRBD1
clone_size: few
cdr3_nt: TGTGCCAGCAGCGGGGACAGGCCGCCCTACGAGCAGTACTTC
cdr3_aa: CASSGDRPPYEQYF

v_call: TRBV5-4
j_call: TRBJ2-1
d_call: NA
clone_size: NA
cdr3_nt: TGTGCCAGCAGCTTGGATCTAAATGAGCAGTTCTTC
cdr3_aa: CASSLDLNEQFF